These 17 T cell receptor beta chains originate from one sample sequenced in a study of a mutant IDH1 vaccine in newly diagnosed glioma. No antigen is known for these receptors. The repertoire was sequenced with immunoSEQ multiplex PCR; TCRdb's copy has only in-frame clones and lacks some. The repertoire holds about 69,000 clones, with roughly 86% as singletons. Noted time point: week 35, safety follow-up. Topical imiquimod accompanied each vaccine dose, which consisted of 300 ug of mutant IDH1 20-mer peptide. The specimen comprised PBMCs, sampled from a glioma patient whose treatment included an IDH1 peptide vaccine. These receptors were obtained from a man younger than 40 with glioma.

J is TRBJ2-3 and V is TRBV6-5; the D is unclear. The CDR3 is 15 residues long. Trimming removed 1 base from V and 0 bases from J, with 8 bases in between. The germline gives CDR1 MNHEY, CDR2 SVGAGI. DNA of the CDR3: TGTGCCAGCAGTTACTTAGACTCGAGCACAGATACGCAGTATTTT. Translation: CASSYLDSSTDTQYF.

The V and J genes are TRBV11-2 and TRBJ2-1; 11 nucleotides match TRBD2. Trimming cost V 1 base and J 8 bases; bases outside gene matches: 13. The germline V gene has CDR1 SGHAT and CDR2 FQNNGV. This CDR3 region has 18 residues. The CDR3 region has the DNA TGTGCCAGCAGCTTAGGGCCCCTCTTAGCGGGGGGGACGGATGAGCAGTTCTTC. As protein: CASSLGPLLAGGTDEQFF.

The chain recombines TRBV6-6 with TRBJ1-6; D is uncertain. Trimming cost V 4 bases and J 10 bases, with 8 bases left between them. Germline assignment: CDR1 MNHNY and CDR2 SVGAGI (reference sequence). The CDR3 is 12 amino acids. This CDR3 reads CASSSGLSPLHF. The CDR3 DNA sequence: TGTGCCAGCAGTTCCGGTTTATCACCCCTCCACTTT.

This rearrangement joins TRBV28 to TRBJ1-2; 8 bases agree with TRBD1. Trimming at V came to 2 bases and at J to 4 bases, leaving 6 bases not matched to a gene. The V gene's germline CDR1 is MDHEN and CDR2 SYDVKM. The CDR3 is made up of 15 amino acids. The CDR3 DNA reads as TGTGCCAGCAGTTTAGCGACAGGGGACTTCTATGGCTACACCTTC. It is translated as CASSLATGDFYGYTF.

The chain employs TRBV25-1 and TRBJ2-1; a possible D gene is TRBD1 (5 bases). The germline V gene has CDR1 MGHDK and CDR2 SYGVNS. There are 15 residues in the CDR3. Trimming pared 8 bases from V and 5 bases from J, leaving 19 bases between. CDR3 DNA: TGTGCCAGCGCACTCTCGGTAGGGGTAAACAATGAGCAGTTCTTC. This gives the protein CASALSVGVNNEQFF.

The chain recombines TRBV2 with TRBJ2-5; D remains ambiguous. V was trimmed by 5 bases and J by 1 base, leaving 14 bases between them. Germline V lookup: CDR1 SNHLY, CDR2 FYNNEI. CDR3 length equals 15 residues. The CDR3 DNA sequence: TGTGCCAGCAGTTCCCCGACCCAGTCCCAAGAGACCCAGTACTTC. Translated, it gives CASSSPTQSQETQYF.

The chain employs TRBV9 and TRBJ2-3, with D perhaps matching TRBD1 (8 bases). Germline V gene data show CDR1 as SGDLS and CDR2 as YYNGEE. Trimming took off 5 bases at V and 3 bases at J, with 13 bases between the two ends. This CDR3 is built from 14 residues. DNA of the CDR3: TGTGCCAGCAGAGGACAGGGAGGGACAGATACGCAGTATTTT. Its protein product is CASRGQGGTDTQYF. The full variable domain, in which reference TRBV9 and TRBJ2-3 provide the parts outside the CDR3, is DSGVTQTPKHLITATGQRVTLRCSPRSGDLSVYWYQQSLDQGLQFLIQYYNGEERAKGNILERFSAQQFPDLHSELNLSSLELGDSALYFCASRGQGGTDTQYFGPGTRLTVL.

This chain connects TRBV9 to TRBJ2-1; D is perhaps TRBD2 (6 bases). The germline V gene encodes CDR1 SGDLS and CDR2 YYNGEE. This CDR3 is 14 amino acids long. V lost 2 bases and J lost 3, with 9 bases in between. The CDR3: CASSVATSYNEQFF. The DNA for the CDR3 is TGTGCCAGCAGCGTTGCGACTAGCTACAATGAGCAGTTCTTC. Drawing the rest from reference TRBV9 and TRBJ2-1, the complete variable domain is DSGVTQTPKHLITATGQRVTLRCSPRSGDLSVYWYQQSLDQGLQFLIQYYNGEERAKGNILERFSAQQFPDLHSELNLSSLELGDSALYFCASSVATSYNEQFFGPGTRLTVL.

This chain links TRBV19 with TRBJ2-2, with no clear D. Germline assignment: CDR1 LNHDA and CDR2 SQIVND (reference sequence). The CDR3 has 16 residues. The V and J ends lost 4 bases and 2 bases respectively, with 14 bases between them. Here the CDR3 reads CASSKDNSLNTGELFF. The CDR3, as DNA: TGTGCCAGTAGTAAAGACAACTCCCTCAACACCGGGGAGCTGTTTTTT.

V gene TRBV28 combines with J gene TRBJ1-1; weak D call: TRBD1 (5 bases). From germline, CDR1 is MDHEN and CDR2 SYDVKM. V lost 6 bases to trimming and J lost 4 bases, with 15 bases between them. The CDR3 is 14 residues long. The CDR3 DNA sequence: TGTGCCAGCAGGCTCGGCGTGGGGGGCACTGAAGCTTTCTTT. Protein sequence: CASRLGVGGTEAFF. The variable domain in full, with the rest retrieved from reference TRBV28 and TRBJ1-1, is DVKVTQSSRYLVKRTGEKVFLECVQDMDHENMFWYRQDPGLGLRLIYFSYDVKMKEKGDIPEGYSVSREKKERFSLILESASTNQTSMYLCASRLGVGGTEAFFGQGTRLTVV.

V and J are TRBV5-1 and TRBJ2-3, with 8 bases lining up with TRBD1. The germline V gene has CDR1 SGHRS and CDR2 YFSETQ. V shed 4 bases, J shed 1 base, and the junction held 8 bases outside the gene matches. The CDR3 is made up of 16 amino acids. In DNA, the CDR3 is TGCGCCAGCAGCCACCGGACAGGGATTGGCACAGATACGCAGTATTTT. Protein sequence: CASSHRTGIGTDTQYF. Looking up the rest from reference TRBV5-1 and TRBJ2-3 gives the full variable domain: KAGVTQTPRYLIKTRGQQVTLSCSPISGHRSVSWYQQTPGQGLQFLFEYFSETQRNKGNFPGRFSGRQFSNSRSEMNVSTLELGDSALYLCASSHRTGIGTDTQYFGPGTRLTVL.

The V and J genes are TRBV30 and TRBJ2-7, with D tentatively TRBD2 (5 bases). Trimming removed 1 base from V and 1 base from J, with 17 bases in between. Per the germline V gene, CDR1 is GTSNPN and CDR2 is SVGIG (reference sequence). The CDR3 spans 16 residues. The CDR3 nucleotides are TGTGCCTGGAGTGGTTATCGGGGAAGAATTTCCTACGAGCAGTACTTC. Amino acid sequence: CAWSGYRGRISYEQYF.

The V and J genes are TRBV5-1 and TRBJ1-1; D unclear. Germline CDR1 and CDR2: SGHRS and YFSETQ. The CDR3 totals 11 residues. Between the trimmed V and J ends, which lost 3 bases and 4 bases, there was a span of 4 bases. The CDR3 spells CASSWGTEAFF. The DNA for the CDR3 is TGCGCCAGCAGCTGGGGCACTGAAGCTTTCTTT. Complete variable domain (other parts from reference TRBV5-1 and TRBJ1-1): KAGVTQTPRYLIKTRGQQVTLSCSPISGHRSVSWYQQTPGQGLQFLFEYFSETQRNKGNFPGRFSGRQFSNSRSEMNVSTLELGDSALYLCASSWGTEAFFGQGTRLTVV.

J is TRBJ2-1 and V is TRBV30, with D possibly being TRBD2 (7 bases). V lost 2 bases to trimming and J lost 10 bases, with 15 bases between them. Germline-derived CDR1 and CDR2 are GTSNPN and SVGIG (reference sequence). The CDR3 spans 13 residues. The CDR3 spells CAWSPPGGHEQFF. CDR3 in DNA: TGTGCCTGGAGTCCCCCGGGGGGACACGAGCAGTTCTTC.

The chain links TRBV28 to TRBJ1-3; 8 nucleotides align to TRBD1. The V segment lost 5 bases and the J segment 4 bases; nucleotides outside the gene matches: 7. The CDR3 runs to 15 residues. Germline V gene sequence: CDR1 MDHEN, CDR2 SYDVKM. The CDR3 sequence is CASSNPGTGGNTIYF. CDR3 nucleotides: TGTGCCAGCAGTAACCCCGGGACAGGAGGAAACACCATATATTTT.

The chain carries TRBV16 and TRBJ2-3; D ambiguous. The length of the CDR3 is 13 residues. The germline V and J ends were trimmed by 2 bases and 6 bases, with 9 bases remaining between them. Germline assignment: CDR1 KGHSY and CDR2 FQNENV. CDR3 in amino acids: CASSQMRWDTQYF. The CDR3 DNA reads as TGTGCCAGCAGCCAAATGAGGTGGGATACGCAGTATTTT.

V gene TRBV9 combines with J gene TRBJ2-3; no reliable D call. Trimming shortened V by 0 bases and J by 4 bases, and 6 bases separated the two germline ends. Germline CDR1 and CDR2: SGDLS and YYNGEE. The CDR3 is 13 residues long. Written as DNA, the CDR3 is TGTGCCAGCAGCGTAGGTCGAGCAGATACGCAGTATTTT. This translates into CASSVGRADTQYF.